What follows are 21 T cell receptor beta chains derived from one specimen sequenced in a study of T cell repertoires in cytomegalovirus infection. Which antigens these TCRs recognize remains unknown. From the reads, TCRdb called clonotypes with MiXCR, one entry per CDR3 protein. The sample holds under 350,000 distinct CDR3 sequences, roughly 21% seen once. The source was cultured PBMCs, collected from culture after CMV antigen stimulation. The receptors stem from a human donor in good health (CMV status not recorded). Some clones in this sample may be carry-over from other donors' samples.

This clonotype was recorded at least ten times. The V and J genes are TRBV7-9 and TRBJ1-3; D gene uncertain. The CDR3 loop spans 14 amino acids. CDR1 is SEHNR and CDR2 is FQNEAQ in the germline V gene (reference sequence). The V end was cut by 4 bases, the J end by 7 bases, with 14 bases between. The CDR3 region has the DNA TGTGCCAGCAGCTCTTCGGGTTTAGGGAACACCATATATTTT. Amino acids: CASSSSGLGNTIYF.

This clonotype was counted at least ten times. V gene TRBV7-2 combines with J gene TRBJ1-1; TRBD1 is a possible D gene (5 bases). This CDR3 spans 15 amino acids. V dropped 5 bases and J dropped 2 bases, with 15 bases sitting between them. The germline gives CDR1 SGHTA, CDR2 FQGNSA. CDR3 sequence (DNA): TGTGCCAGCAGCAGTAAAAGGGACCGCAACACTGAAGCTTTCTTT. Translation: CASSSKRDRNTEAFF.

This clonotype was picked up many times. This sequence joins TRBV7-6 and TRBJ2-1, with 8 bases lining up with TRBD1. V was clipped by 5 bases and J by 10 bases; unmatched bases: 7. CDR3 size: 13 residues. Germline V lookup: CDR1 SGHVS, CDR2 FNYEAQ. The CDR3 nucleotides are TGTGCCAGCAGCCACGGACAGGGAGCGGAGCAGTTCTTC. Protein product: CASSHGQGAEQFF.

J is TRBJ1-4 and V is TRBV11-3; D is perhaps TRBD1 (5 bases). Deletions cut 5 bases from V and 3 bases from J, with 16 bases between. The germline CDR1 and CDR2 sequences are SGHNT and YENEEA. The CDR3 loop spans 16 amino acids. The CDR3 reads CASSKGIGAANEKLFF. CDR3 in DNA: TGTGCCAGCAGCAAAGGGATCGGGGCGGCTAATGAAAAACTGTTTTTT.

V usage is TRBV12-3 or TRBV12-4 and J usage is TRBJ2-5, with 15 nucleotides matching TRBD2. The V segment lost 6 bases and the J segment 1 base; nucleotides outside the gene matches: 3. This CDR3 has 16 residues. CDR3 in amino acids: CASRGLAGGRQETQYF. The CDR3 DNA is TGTGCCAGCAGGGGACTAGCGGGAGGTCGCCAAGAGACCCAGTACTTC.

The chain couples TRBV6-6 to TRBJ1-1, with D hard to call. Germline CDR1 and CDR2: MNHNY and SVGAGI (reference sequence). The CDR3 is made up of 13 amino acids. The V end was cut by 10 bases, the J end by 0 bases, with 12 bases between. The CDR3 sequence: CATHEEVNTEAFF. CDR3 sequence (DNA): TGTGCCACGCACGAGGAGGTGAACACTGAAGCTTTCTTT.

The V and J genes are TRBV29-1 and TRBJ2-7, with TRBD2 identical over 8 bases. Losses at the gene ends were 4 bases for V and 6 bases for J; bases not matched to a gene: 5. The CDR3 has 12 residues. Per the germline V gene, CDR1 is SQVTM and CDR2 is ANQGSEA. The CDR3 here is CSVVREGFEQYF. DNA for the CDR3: TGCAGCGTTGTCCGGGAGGGCTTCGAGCAGTACTTC.

This sequence joins TRBV5-1 and TRBJ2-3, with 9 bases fitting TRBD1. V gave up 4 bases and J gave up 4 bases; unmatched junction bases: 7. Germline V gives CDR1 SGHRS, CDR2 YFSETQ. This CDR3 is 15 amino acids long. This CDR3 reads CASSTLGQGSDTQYF. For the CDR3, the DNA is TGCGCCAGCAGCACCCTCGGACAGGGGTCAGATACGCAGTATTTT.

The gene calls are TRBV18 and TRBJ1-3; D remains unclear. CDR3 length: 15 residues. Germline V gene data show CDR1 as KGHSH and CDR2 as LQKENI. The V and J ends lost 6 bases and 0 bases respectively, with 12 bases between them. The CDR3, as DNA: TGTGCCAGCTCCTCCGAGTCGAGCTCTGGAAACACCATATATTTT. It codes for CASSSESSSGNTIYF.

The chain couples TRBV7-3 to TRBJ1-4; D is possibly TRBD1 (5 bases). V shed 5 bases and J shed 8 bases, with 12 bases lying between them. The CDR3 totals 13 residues. The germline gives CDR1 SGHTA, CDR2 FQGTGA. The CDR3 region has the DNA TGTGCCAGCAGCCTGGGACTCGGCGAAAAACTGTTTTTT. Translating it yields CASSLGLGEKLFF.

The chain is built from TRBV7-4 and TRBJ1-1, with D perhaps matching TRBD1 (6 bases). Germline CDR1 is SGHVT and CDR2 is SQSDAQ. Trimming cost V 4 bases and J 3 bases, with 15 bases left between them. The CDR3 runs to 15 residues. This CDR3 reads CASSSHRVGDTEAFF. The CDR3 DNA follows: TGTGCCAGCAGCTCTCACAGGGTCGGAGACACTGAAGCTTTCTTT.

The table lists this clonotype with many counts. The J gene is TRBJ1-3, the V gene TRBV6-5, with TRBD1 as a possible D gene (5 bases). Germline CDR1 and CDR2: MNHEY and SVGAGI. The V end was cut by 2 bases, the J end by 0 bases, with 11 bases between. CDR3 size: 16 residues. The CDR3 loop is CASSYQGDSSGNTIYF. CDR3 in DNA: TGTGCCAGCAGTTACCAGGGCGATAGCTCTGGAAACACCATATATTTT.

The rearrangement links TRBV29-1 to TRBJ2-1, with no clear D. There are 12 residues in the CDR3. V dropped 5 bases and J dropped 7 bases, with 12 bases sitting between them. CDR1 and CDR2 from the germline V gene are SQVTM and ANQGSEA. Here the CDR3 DNA reads TGCAGCGTTCAAGTAAACGGGAATGAGCAGTTCTTC. As protein: CSVQVNGNEQFF.

This clonotype was counted many times. The rearrangement links TRBV27 to TRBJ1-5, with D tentatively TRBD1 (6 bases). CDR3 length: 15 amino acids. V was cut by 2 bases and J by 2 bases, with 10 bases left in between. Germline CDR1 is MNHEY and CDR2 is SMNVEV (reference sequence). The DNA for the CDR3 is TGTGCCAGCAGTTTAATGGCAGGGGGCAATCAGCCCCAGCATTTT. Its protein product is CASSLMAGGNQPQHF.

This clonotype appeared many times. V gene TRBV7-2 combines with J gene TRBJ1-2; perhaps TRBD1 as D (5 bases). The germline V gene has CDR1 SGHTA and CDR2 FQGNSA. The CDR3 is made up of 15 amino acids. The germline V and J ends were trimmed by 0 bases and 3 bases, with 11 bases remaining between them. CDR3 DNA sequence: TGTGCCAGCAGCTTAGCGTTAGGGGCCGACTATGGCTACACCTTC. Protein sequence: CASSLALGADYGYTF. Looking up the rest from reference TRBV7-2 and TRBJ1-2 gives the full variable domain: GAGVSQSPSNKVTEKGKDVELRCDPISGHTALYWYRQSLGQGLEFLIYFQGNSAPDKSGLPSDRFSAERTGGSVSTLTIQRTQQEDSAVYLCASSLALGADYGYTFGSGTRLTVV.

J is TRBJ2-1 and V is TRBV28; 14 bases match TRBD2. Losses at the gene ends were 2 bases for V and 5 bases for J; bases not matched to a gene: 2. The germline V gene encodes CDR1 MDHEN and CDR2 SYDVKM. This CDR3 has 16 residues. The CDR3 DNA reads TGTGCCAGCAGTTTAGAGGGACTAGCGGGGGACAATGAGCAGTTCTTC. Its translation is CASSLEGLAGDNEQFF.

In its sample, this clonotype was seen many times. The chain recombines TRBV19 with TRBJ2-5, with D possibly TRBD1 on 5 matching bases. Trimming removed 1 base from V and 5 bases from J, with 11 bases in between. CDR1 is LNHDA and CDR2 is SQIVND in the germline V gene (reference sequence). CDR3 size: 14 residues. The CDR3 coding sequence is TGTGCCAGTAGTATAGGCAGGGTAGGGGAGACCCAGTACTTC. Its translation: CASSIGRVGETQYF.

This clonotype was seen many times. The gene calls are TRBV28 and TRBJ2-2; D perhaps matches TRBD1 (5 bases). The CDR3 totals 16 residues. V lost 6 bases, J lost 0 bases, and 14 bases lay in between. From germline, CDR1 is MDHEN and CDR2 SYDVKM. The CDR3 DNA follows: TGTGCCAGCAGCCGACCAGGACAAGCGAACACCGGGGAGCTGTTTTTT. It is translated as CASSRPGQANTGELFF.

V gene TRBV12-3 or TRBV12-4 combines with J gene TRBJ1-1, with D hard to call. The V end lost 1 base, the J end lost 6 bases, and 9 bases lay between the germline ends. The CDR3 is made up of 13 amino acids. CDR3 loop: CASSLVVVAEAFF. For the CDR3, the DNA is TGTGCCAGCAGTTTAGTGGTAGTAGCTGAAGCTTTCTTT.

In its sample, this clonotype was seen a few times. This sequence joins TRBV9 and TRBJ1-1, with 7 bases identical to TRBD1. Germline-derived CDR1 and CDR2 are SGDLS and YYNGEE. The trim removed 4 bases at V and 6 bases at J, leaving 9 bases unmatched. This CDR3 comprises 14 residues. CDR3 bases: TGTGCCAGCAGCTGGGGATCCACAGGGGCTGAAGCTTTCTTT. The encoded protein is CASSWGSTGAEAFF.

The table lists this clonotype with a few counts. The CDR3, as DNA: TGTGCCAGCAGTTTTACGGGGTCCGGGGAGTTCTTC. Encoded protein: CASSFTGSGEFF. The chain couples TRBV28 to TRBJ2-1, with D possibly being TRBD2 (5 bases). Per germline, CDR1 MDHEN and CDR2 SYDVKM. V lost 3 bases and J 14 bases, leaving 14 bases between the germline ends. CDR3 length: 12 residues.